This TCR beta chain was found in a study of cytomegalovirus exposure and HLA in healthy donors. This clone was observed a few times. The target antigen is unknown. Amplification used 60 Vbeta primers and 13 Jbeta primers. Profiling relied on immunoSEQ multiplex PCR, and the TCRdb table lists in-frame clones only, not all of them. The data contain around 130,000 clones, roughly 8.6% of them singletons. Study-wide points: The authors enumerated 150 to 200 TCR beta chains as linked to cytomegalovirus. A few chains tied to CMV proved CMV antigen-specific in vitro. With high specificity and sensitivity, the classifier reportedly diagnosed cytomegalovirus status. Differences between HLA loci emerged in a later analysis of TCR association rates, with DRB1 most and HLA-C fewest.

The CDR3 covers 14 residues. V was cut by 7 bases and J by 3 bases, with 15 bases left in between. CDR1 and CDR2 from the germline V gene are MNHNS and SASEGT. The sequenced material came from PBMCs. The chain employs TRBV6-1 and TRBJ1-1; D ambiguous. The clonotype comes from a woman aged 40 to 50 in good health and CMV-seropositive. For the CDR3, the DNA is TGTGCCAGCAAACCCTTCGGGAGGCACACTGAAGCTTTCTTT. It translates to CASKPFGRHTEAFF.